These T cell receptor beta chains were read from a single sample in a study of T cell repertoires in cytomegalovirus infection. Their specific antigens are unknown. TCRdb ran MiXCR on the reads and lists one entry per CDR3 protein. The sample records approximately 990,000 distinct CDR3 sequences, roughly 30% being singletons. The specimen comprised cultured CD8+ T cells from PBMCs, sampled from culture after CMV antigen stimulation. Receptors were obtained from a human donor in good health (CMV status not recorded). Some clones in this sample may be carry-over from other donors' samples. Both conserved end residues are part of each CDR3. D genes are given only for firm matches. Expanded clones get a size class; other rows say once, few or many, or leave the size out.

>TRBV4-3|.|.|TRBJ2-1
CASSQVKNSYNEQFF
TGCGCCAGCAGCCAAGTTAAGAACTCCTACAATGAGCAGTTCTTC
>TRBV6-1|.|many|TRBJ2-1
CASSGGTANEQFF
TGTGCCAGCAGTGGCGGGACCGCCAATGAGCAGTTCTTC
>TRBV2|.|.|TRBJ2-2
CASRIVRELFF
TGTGCCAGCCGGATTGTCCGGGAGCTGTTTTTT
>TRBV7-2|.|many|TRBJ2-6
CASSLARPGPGANVLTF
TGTGCCAGCAGCTTAGCTCGGCCAGGGCCTGGGGCCAACGTCCTGACTTTC
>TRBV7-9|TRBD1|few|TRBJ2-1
CASSARDRGLYNEQFF
TGTGCCAGCAGCGCCCGGGACAGGGGGCTTTACAATGAGCAGTTCTTC
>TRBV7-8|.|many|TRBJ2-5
CASRPTGQIRETQYF
TGTGCCAGCAGACCGACGGGACAAATTCGAGAGACCCAGTACTTC
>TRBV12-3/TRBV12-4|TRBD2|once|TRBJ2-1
CASSSTSEQYNEQFF
TGTGCCAGCAGTTCGACTAGCGAGCAATACAATGAGCAGTTCTTC
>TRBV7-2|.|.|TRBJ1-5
CASSSPNRPQHF
TGTGCCAGCAGCTCCCCGAATCGACCCCAGCATTTT
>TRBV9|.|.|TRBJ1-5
CASSPDRNNQPQHF
TGTGCCAGCAGCCCGGACAGAAACAATCAGCCCCAGCATTTT
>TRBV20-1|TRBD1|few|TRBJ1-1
CSARDLRGAEAFF
TGCAGTGCTAGAGATCTCAGGGGGGCTGAAGCTTTCTTT
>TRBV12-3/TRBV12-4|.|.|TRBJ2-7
CASRMTGHEQYF
TGTGCCAGCAGGATGACAGGCCACGAGCAGTACTTC
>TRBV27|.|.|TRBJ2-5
CASASGSRTQYF
TGTGCCAGCGCGTCGGGTTCGAGGACCCAGTACTTC
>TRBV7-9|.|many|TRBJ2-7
CASSLRGDDEQYF
TGTGCCAGCAGCTTAAGGGGGGACGACGAGCAGTACTTC
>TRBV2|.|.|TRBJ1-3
CASISRGNTIYF
TGTGCCAGCATTTCCCGAGGGAACACCATATATTTT
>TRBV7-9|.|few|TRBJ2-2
CASSLGDHRELFF
TGTGCCAGCAGCTTAGGGGATCACCGGGAGCTGTTTTTT